The 3 T cell receptor beta chains below come from one sample, sequenced in a study of T-cell reconstitution after alpha-beta-depleted transplantation in children. A TCRbeta library incorporating unique molecular identifiers was prepared. From the PCR reads, TCRdb called clonotypes with MiXCR, one entry per CDR3 protein. The profile shows about 20,000 distinct CDR3 sequences, about an eighth of them singletons. Specimen: PBMCs, mostly from graft donor cells, collected 60 days after TCRalphabeta/CD19-depleted stem cell transplant. The receptors here all came from a female patient aged 2-15 years who had a stem cell transplant for congenital amegakaryocytic thrombocytopenia, so the T cells may come from the graft donor.

This rearrangement joins TRBV7-2 to TRBJ2-1, with 7 positions matching TRBD2. The V and J ends lost 1 base and 10 bases, in that order; junction bases with no gene match: 7. This CDR3 has 14 amino acids. In germline, CDR1 is SGHTA, CDR2 FQGNSA. CDR3 loop: CASSLGASGAEQFF. In nucleotides, the CDR3 is TGTGCCAGCAGCTTAGGGGCTAGCGGAGCCGAGCAGTTCTTC.

This clonotype was detected ten times or more. The chain employs TRBV7-2 and TRBJ1-6; D not certain. Germline V CDR1 and CDR2: SGHTA, FQGNSA. The CDR3 runs 15 residues. The ends were cut back, 1 base at V and 7 bases at J, with 11 bases in the middle. CDR3 region: CASSLESRENSPLHF. CDR3 sequence (DNA): TGTGCCAGCAGCTTAGAAAGTCGGGAAAATTCACCCCTCCACTTT.

At least ten counts were recorded for this clonotype. V gene TRBV2 combines with J gene TRBJ1-2; 8 nucleotides agree with TRBD1. There are 14 residues in the CDR3. Trimming cost V 7 bases and J 2 bases; bases outside gene matches: 6. The V gene's germline CDR1 is SNHLY and CDR2 FYNNEI. CDR3 sequence (DNA): TGTGCCAGCATAGGGGACAGGATAAACTATGGCTACACCTTC. This codes for CASIGDRINYGYTF.